This TCR beta chain was found in a study of shared clonotypes between healthy human individuals. About the study: Researchers assigned three CD4 naive, three CD4 memory, two CD8 naive and one CD8 memory plate to each donor.

With regard to this clone: As yet, its antigen is unknown.

V was cut by 8 bases and J by 10 bases, with 15 bases left in between. CDR3 length: 13 residues. In the authors' workflow: ImmunoSEQ gave junction-only sequences without quality scores, so filtering differed. Clones were sequenced by immunoSEQ multiplex PCR, and TCRdb holds only the in-frame ones, with some missing. V and J calls plus clone size are reproduced from that table; the DNA served to infer D and trimming. The data show roughly 2 million clones, roughly 94% seen once. Broader study findings: Across subsets, estimated richness was generally greater for naive than for memory populations.

J is TRBJ1-6 and V is TRBV23-1; the D is unclear. TRBV23-1 is identified as an open reading frame with a role that is uncertain. The TCR comes from a man younger than 35 in good health. The sequenced sample was naive CD4+ T cells sorted from blood. Subset described: CD45RA+ positively selected. For the CDR3, the DNA is TGCGCCAGCTCGGGAAACAATATCTCACCCCTCCACTTT. Translating it yields CASSGNNISPLHF.